The sequence of this T cell receptor (beta chain) was determined in a study of identical twins. Each CDR3 protein gets one entry after TCRdb re-called the 5' RACE reads with MiXCR. There are some 900,000 distinct CDR3 sequences in the sample; 9% to 15% occur only once, and about 1.5% lies in the top ten. Points from the study as a whole: Donors were not followed over many years; analysis was cross-sectional.

Germline V gene data show CDR1 as MDHEN and CDR2 as SYDVKM. The CDR3 totals 14 residues. Regarding this clonotype: Its antigen is not identified. This may arise from a read error, as a much more abundant clone is one base away.

These same records also appear under a second study, on yellow fever vaccine responses in identical twins.

This sequence was found in a woman in her late teens or twenties in good health. The rearrangement links TRBV28 to TRBJ2-1; TRBD1 is a possible D gene (6 bases). The sequencing sample was made of PBMCs. This chain's CDR3 is CAISLLQGWDEQFF. CDR3 DNA sequence: TGTGCCATCAGTTTGTTACAGGGTTGGGATGAGCAGTTCTTC.